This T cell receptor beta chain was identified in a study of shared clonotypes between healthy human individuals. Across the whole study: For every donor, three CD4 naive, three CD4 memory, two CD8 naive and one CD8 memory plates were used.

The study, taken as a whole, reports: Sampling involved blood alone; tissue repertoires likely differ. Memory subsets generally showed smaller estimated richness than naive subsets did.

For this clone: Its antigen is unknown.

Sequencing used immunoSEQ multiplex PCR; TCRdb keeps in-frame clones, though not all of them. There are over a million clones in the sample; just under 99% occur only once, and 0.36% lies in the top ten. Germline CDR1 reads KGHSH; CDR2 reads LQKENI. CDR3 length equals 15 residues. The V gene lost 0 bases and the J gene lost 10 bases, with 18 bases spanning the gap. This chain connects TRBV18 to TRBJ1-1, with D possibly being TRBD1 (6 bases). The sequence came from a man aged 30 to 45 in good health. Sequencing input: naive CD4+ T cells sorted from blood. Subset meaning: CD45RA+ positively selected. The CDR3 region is CASSPPDRGKSGAFF. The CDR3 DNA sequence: TGTGCCAGCTCACCACCGGATAGGGGGAAGTCCGGAGCTTTCTTT. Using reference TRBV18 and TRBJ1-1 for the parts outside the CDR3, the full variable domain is NAGVMQNPRHLVRRRGQEARLRCSPMKGHSHVYWYRQLPEEGLKFMVYLQKENIIDESGMPKERFSAEFPKEGPSILRIQQVVRGDSAAYFCASSPPDRGKSGAFFGQGTRLTVV.